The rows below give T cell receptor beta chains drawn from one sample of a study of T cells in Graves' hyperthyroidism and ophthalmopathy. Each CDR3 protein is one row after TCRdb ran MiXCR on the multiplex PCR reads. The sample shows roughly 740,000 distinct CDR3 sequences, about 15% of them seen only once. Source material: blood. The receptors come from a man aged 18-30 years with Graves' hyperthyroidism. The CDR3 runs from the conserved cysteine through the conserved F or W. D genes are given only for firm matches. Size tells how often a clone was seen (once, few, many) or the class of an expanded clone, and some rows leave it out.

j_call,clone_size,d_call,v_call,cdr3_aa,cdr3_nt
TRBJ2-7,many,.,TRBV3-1,CASSPGTTYEQYF,TGTGCCAGCTCACCAGGGACAACCTACGAGCAGTACTTC
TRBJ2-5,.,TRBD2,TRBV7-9,CASSPWTSGGGETQYF,TGTGCCAGCAGCCCGTGGACTAGCGGAGGCGGGGAGACCCAGTACTTC
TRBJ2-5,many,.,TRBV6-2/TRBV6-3,CASSWGRVLAQYF,TGTGCCAGCAGTTGGGGACGGGTATTGGCCCAGTACTTC
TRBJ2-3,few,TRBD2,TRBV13,CASSPGGLAGVVDTQYF,TGTGCCAGCAGCCCAGGAGGACTAGCGGGAGTGGTAGATACGCAGTATTTT
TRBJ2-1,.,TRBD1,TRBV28,CASSRHKGQIYNEQFF,TGTGCCAGCAGCCGCCATAAGGGACAGATTTACAATGAGCAGTTCTTC
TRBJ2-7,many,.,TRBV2,CASSSSGFPYEQYF,TGTGCCAGCAGCTCCAGCGGCTTTCCCTACGAGCAGTACTTC
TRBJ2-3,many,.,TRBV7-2,CASSSQVPDTQYF,TGTGCCAGCAGCTCTCAAGTTCCAGATACGCAGTATTTT
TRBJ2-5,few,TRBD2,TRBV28,CASSSPRREGQETQYF,TGTGCCAGCAGTTCCCCTCGGCGGGAGGGACAAGAGACCCAGTACTTC
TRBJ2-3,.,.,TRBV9,CASSYLGPQYF,TGTGCCAGCAGCTATCTAGGTCCGCAGTATTTT
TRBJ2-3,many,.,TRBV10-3,CAISDRERTDTQYF,TGTGCCATCAGTGACAGAGAACGGACAGATACGCAGTATTTT
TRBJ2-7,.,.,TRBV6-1,CASNRGGEAKGEEQYF,TGTGCCAGCAATCGAGGGGGGGAGGCCAAGGGGGAAGAGCAGTACTTC
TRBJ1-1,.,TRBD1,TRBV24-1,CATRTTGENTEAFF,TGTGCCACCAGGACGACAGGGGAGAACACTGAAGCTTTCTTT
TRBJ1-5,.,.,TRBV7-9,CASSFGYGYSNQPQHF,TGTGCCAGCAGCTTTGGATACGGTTATAGCAATCAGCCCCAGCATTTT
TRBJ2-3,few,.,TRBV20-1,CSARGGDPRVWWGTQYF,TGCAGTGCCCGAGGGGGGGACCCTAGAGTTTGGTGGGGTACGCAGTATTTT
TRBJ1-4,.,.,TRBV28,CASTRTRNEKLFF,TGTGCCAGCACAAGGACCCGTAATGAAAAACTGTTTTTT
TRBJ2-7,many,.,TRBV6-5,CASSYQQDGYEQYF,TGTGCCAGCAGTTACCAGCAGGATGGCTACGAGCAGTACTTC
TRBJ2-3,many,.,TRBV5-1,CASSLNGARTDTQYF,TGCGCCAGCAGCTTGAACGGGGCCCGCACAGATACGCAGTATTTT
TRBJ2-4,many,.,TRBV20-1,CSARVADLKNIQYF,TGCAGTGCTCGCGTGGCAGACCTCAAAAACATTCAGTACTTC
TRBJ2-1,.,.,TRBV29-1,CSVESVGGRSLYNEQFF,TGCAGCGTTGAAAGTGTAGGGGGGCGTTCACTCTACAATGAGCAGTTCTTC
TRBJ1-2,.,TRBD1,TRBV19,CASSTLGTANYGYTF,TGTGCCAGTAGTACCCTGGGGACAGCTAACTATGGCTACACCTTC
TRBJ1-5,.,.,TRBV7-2,CASSLVASLDQPQHF,TGTGCCAGCAGCTTAGTCGCCAGCCTCGATCAGCCCCAGCATTTT
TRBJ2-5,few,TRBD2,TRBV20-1,CSARDPREGQRTQYF,TGCAGTGCTAGAGATCCGAGGGAGGGTCAGAGGACCCAGTACTTC
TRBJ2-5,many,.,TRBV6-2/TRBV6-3,CASQSGETQYF,TGTGCCAGCCAGAGCGGAGAGACCCAGTACTTC
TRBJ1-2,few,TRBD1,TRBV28,CASIPTGEVNGYTF,TGTGCCAGCATTCCGACAGGGGAGGTAAATGGCTACACCTTC
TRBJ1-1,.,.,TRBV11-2,CASSLTYREANTEAFF,TGTGCCAGCAGCTTAACCTACAGGGAGGCGAACACTGAAGCTTTCTTT
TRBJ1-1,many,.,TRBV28,CASKTFNTEAFF,TGTGCCAGCAAAACCTTTAACACTGAAGCTTTCTTT
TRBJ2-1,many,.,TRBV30,CAWGNNEQFF,TGTGCCTGGGGGAACAATGAGCAGTTCTTC
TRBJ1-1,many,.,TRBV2,CASSKESGDTEAFF,TGTGCCAGCAGTAAAGAGTCCGGTGACACTGAAGCTTTCTTT
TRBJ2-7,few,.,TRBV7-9,CASSLRADAYEQYF,TGTGCCAGCAGCTTACGGGCTGATGCCTACGAGCAGTACTTC
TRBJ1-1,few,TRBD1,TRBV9,CASSASRDRGSDTEAFF,TGTGCCAGCAGCGCGTCCCGGGACAGGGGGTCGGACACTGAAGCTTTCTTT
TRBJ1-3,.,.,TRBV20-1,CSARSGGTIYF,TGCAGTGCTAGATCAGGAGGGACCATATATTTT
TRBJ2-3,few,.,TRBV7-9,CASSFQIDTQYF,TGTGCCAGCAGCTTCCAAATAGATACGCAGTATTTT
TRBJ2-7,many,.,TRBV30,CAWSLAGSVYEQYF,TGTGCCTGGAGTCTGGCGGGATCCGTCTACGAGCAGTACTTC
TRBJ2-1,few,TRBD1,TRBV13,CASSLAGIGGVKFF,TGTGCCAGCAGCTTAGCTGGTATAGGGGGCGTCAAGTTCTTC
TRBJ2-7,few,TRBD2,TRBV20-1,CSARGGRAEYEQYF,TGCAGTGCTAGGGGCGGGAGGGCGGAGTACGAGCAGTACTTC
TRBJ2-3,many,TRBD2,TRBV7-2,CASSPRTSGTHTQYF,TGTGCCAGCAGCCCGAGGACTAGCGGGACTCATACGCAGTATTTT
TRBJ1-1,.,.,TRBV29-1,CSIEEDSTEAFF,TGCAGCATTGAGGAAGACAGCACTGAAGCTTTCTTT
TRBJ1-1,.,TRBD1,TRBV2,CASRDDRGTFF,TGTGCCAGCAGGGATGACAGGGGGACTTTCTTT
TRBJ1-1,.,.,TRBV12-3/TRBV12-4,CASTGIMNTEAFF,TGTGCCAGCACAGGAATCATGAACACTGAAGCTTTCTTT
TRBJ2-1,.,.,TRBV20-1,CSASESGEIAYNEQFF,TGCAGTGCTAGTGAATCAGGGGAGATTGCCTACAATGAGCAGTTCTTC
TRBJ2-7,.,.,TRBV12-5,CASGLRAGFAYEQYF,TGTGCTAGTGGTTTGCGGGCAGGGTTTGCCTACGAGCAGTACTTC
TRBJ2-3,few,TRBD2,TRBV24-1,CATSGFSSSGTTDTQYF,TGTGCCACCAGCGGTTTTTCGTCTAGCGGGACGACAGATACGCAGTATTTT
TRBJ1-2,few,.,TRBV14,CASSQAGVYGYTF,TGTGCCAGCAGCCAAGCAGGGGTCTATGGCTACACCTTC
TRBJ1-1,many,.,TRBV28,CASSQIRAGGSTEAFF,TGTGCCAGCAGTCAAATTAGGGCCGGTGGGAGCACTGAAGCTTTCTTT
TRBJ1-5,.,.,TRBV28,CASTDSKNQPQHF,TGTGCCAGCACGGACAGTAAAAATCAGCCCCAGCATTTT
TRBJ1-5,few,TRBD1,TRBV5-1,CASSPGTGGGQPQHF,TGCGCCAGCAGCCCCGGGACAGGGGGCGGACAGCCCCAGCATTTT
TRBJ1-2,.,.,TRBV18,CASSPYQVSNYGYTF,TGTGCCAGCTCACCATATCAGGTTTCTAACTATGGCTACACCTTC
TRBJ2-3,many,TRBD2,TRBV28,CASSLRTSSTDTQYF,TGTGCCAGCAGTTTACGGACTAGCAGCACAGATACGCAGTATTTT
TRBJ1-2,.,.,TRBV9,CASSVGGRVAVNYGYTF,TGTGCCAGCAGCGTAGGAGGTAGGGTCGCAGTTAACTATGGCTACACCTTC
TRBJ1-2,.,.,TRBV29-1,CSVTAHQWANYGYTF,TGCAGCGTTACCGCCCACCAATGGGCTAACTATGGCTACACCTTC
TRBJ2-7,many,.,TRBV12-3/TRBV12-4,CASSLKQGSYEQYF,TGTGCCAGCAGTTTAAAACAGGGCTCCTACGAGCAGTACTTC
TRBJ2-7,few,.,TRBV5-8,CANLIPGQDYSYEQYF,TGTGCCAACCTCATACCCGGCCAGGACTACTCCTACGAGCAGTACTTC
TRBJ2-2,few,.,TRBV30,CAWSSLGSNTGELFF,TGTGCCTGGAGCTCTCTCGGTTCGAACACCGGGGAGCTGTTTTTT
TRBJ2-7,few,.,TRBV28,CAIRESTYEQYF,TGTGCCATCCGAGAGAGTACCTACGAGCAGTACTTC